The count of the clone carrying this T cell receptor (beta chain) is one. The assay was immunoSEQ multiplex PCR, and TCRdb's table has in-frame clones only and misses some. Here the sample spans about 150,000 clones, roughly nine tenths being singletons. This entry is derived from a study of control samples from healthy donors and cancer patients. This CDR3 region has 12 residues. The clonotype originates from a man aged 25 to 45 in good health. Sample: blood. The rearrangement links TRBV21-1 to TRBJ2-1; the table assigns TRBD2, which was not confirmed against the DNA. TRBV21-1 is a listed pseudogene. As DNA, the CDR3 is TGTGCCAGCAGCACCCACCGCTCCGGGCAGTTCTTC. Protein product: CASSTHRSGQFF.